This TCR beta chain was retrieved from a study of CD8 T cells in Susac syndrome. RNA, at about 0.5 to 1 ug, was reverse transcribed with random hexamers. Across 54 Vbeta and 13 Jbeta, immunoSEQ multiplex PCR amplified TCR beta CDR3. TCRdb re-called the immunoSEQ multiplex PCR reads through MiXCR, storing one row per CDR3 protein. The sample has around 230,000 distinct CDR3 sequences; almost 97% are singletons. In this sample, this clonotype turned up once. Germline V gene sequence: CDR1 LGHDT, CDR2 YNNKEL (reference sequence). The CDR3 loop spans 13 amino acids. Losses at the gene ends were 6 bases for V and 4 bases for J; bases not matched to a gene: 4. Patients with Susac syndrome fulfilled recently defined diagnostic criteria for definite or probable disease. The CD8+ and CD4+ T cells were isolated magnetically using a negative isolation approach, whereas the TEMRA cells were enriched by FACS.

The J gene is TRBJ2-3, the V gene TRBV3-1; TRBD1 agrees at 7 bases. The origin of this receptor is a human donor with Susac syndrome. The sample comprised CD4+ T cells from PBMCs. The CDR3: CASRRDRADTQYF. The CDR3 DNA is TGTGCCAGCAGACGAGACAGGGCAGATACGCAGTATTTT.